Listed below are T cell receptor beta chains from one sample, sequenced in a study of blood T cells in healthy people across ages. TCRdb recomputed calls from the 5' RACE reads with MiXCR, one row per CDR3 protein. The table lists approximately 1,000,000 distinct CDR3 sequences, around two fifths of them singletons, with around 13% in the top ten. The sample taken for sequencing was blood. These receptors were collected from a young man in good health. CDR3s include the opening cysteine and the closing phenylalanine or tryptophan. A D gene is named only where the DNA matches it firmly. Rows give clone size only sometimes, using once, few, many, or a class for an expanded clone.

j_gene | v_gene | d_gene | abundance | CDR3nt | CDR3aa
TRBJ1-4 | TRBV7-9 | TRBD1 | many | TGTGCCAGCAGCCCCGGACAGGTTAATGAAAAACTGTTTTTT | CASSPGQVNEKLFF
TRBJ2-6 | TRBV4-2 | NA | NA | TGTGCCAGCAGCCAAGGGGCAGGTAGCTCTGGGGCCAACGTCCTGACTTTC | CASSQGAGSSGANVLTF
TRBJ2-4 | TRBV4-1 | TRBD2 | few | TGCGCCAGCAGTCTCGGGGAGGGGAACATTCAGTACTTC | CASSLGEGNIQYF
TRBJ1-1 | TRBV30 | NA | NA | TGTGCCTGGAGTCGCGCTGGACTGAACACTGAAGCTTTCTTT | CAWSRAGLNTEAFF
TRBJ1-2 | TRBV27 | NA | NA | TGTGCCAGCAGTCTAGAGAGGGGAGGGGCTAACACCTTC | CASSLERGGANTF
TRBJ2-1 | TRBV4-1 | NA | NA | TGCGCCAGCAGCCAAGATCCGGGACTTTCCTACAATGAGCAGTTCTTC | CASSQDPGLSYNEQFF
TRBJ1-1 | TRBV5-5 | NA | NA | TGTGCCAGCAGCTCACTCAGGAACACTGAAGCTTTCTTT | CASSSLRNTEAFF
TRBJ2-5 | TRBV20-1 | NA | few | TGCAGTGCTAGGCTTCGCCAAGAGACCCAGTACTTC | CSARLRQETQYF
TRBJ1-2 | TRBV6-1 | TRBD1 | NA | TGTGCCAGCAGAAGAACAGGGGAGTTGGATGGCTACACCTTC | CASRRTGELDGYTF
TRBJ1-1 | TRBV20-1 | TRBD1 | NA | TGCAGTGCTAGAAACAACCGGGACAGGGGGTCCCGCACTGAAGCTTTCTTT | CSARNNRDRGSRTEAFF
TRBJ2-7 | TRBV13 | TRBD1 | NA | TGTGCCAGCAGCCCTACCGGGACAGGGGTATCGTACGAGCAGTACTTC | CASSPTGTGVSYEQYF
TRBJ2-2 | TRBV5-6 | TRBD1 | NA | TGTGCCAGCACCACCCCCGGACAGGGAAACACCGGGGGGCTGTTTTTT | CASTTPGQGNTGGLFF
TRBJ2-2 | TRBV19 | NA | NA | TGTGCCAGTACCGGAAGGGGCAGTTACACCGGGGAGCTGTTTTTT | CASTGRGSYTGELFF
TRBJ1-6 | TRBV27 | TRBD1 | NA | TGTGCCAGCAGTTCCAGGGGGCGAAGGAATTCACCCCTCCACTTT | CASSSRGRRNSPLHF
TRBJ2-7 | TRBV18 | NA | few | TGTGCCAGCTCACCCGTGACAGATCCATACCTCTACGAGCAGTACTTC | CASSPVTDPYLYEQYF
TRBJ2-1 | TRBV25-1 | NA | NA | TGTGCCAGCAGTGAAGGCAGACCAACTTACAATGAGCAGTTCTTC | CASSEGRPTYNEQFF
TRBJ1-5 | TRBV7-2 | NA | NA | TGTGCCAGCAGCCCCACGGTTCTGGCTGGCAGTCAGCCCCAGCATTTT | CASSPTVLAGSQPQHF
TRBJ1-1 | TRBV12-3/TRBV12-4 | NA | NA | TGTGCCAGCAGTTTTTTGCAGGGGTACACTGAAGCTTTCTTT | CASSFLQGYTEAFF
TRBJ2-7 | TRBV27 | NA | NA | TGTGCCAGCAGAACCCCGGGACACCCCTACGAGCAGTACTTC | CASRTPGHPYEQYF
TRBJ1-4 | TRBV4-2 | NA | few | TGTGCCAGCAGCCCATCGACAGGCCCACGGAGTGAAAAACTGTTTTTT | CASSPSTGPRSEKLFF
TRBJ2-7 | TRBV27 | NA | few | TGTGCCAGCAGTTTGTGGTCGGGGTCCCACGAGCAGTACTTC | CASSLWSGSHEQYF
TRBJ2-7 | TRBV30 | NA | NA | TGTGCCTGGAGTGTACTGTTGGGGGCCTACGAGCAGTACTTC | CAWSVLLGAYEQYF
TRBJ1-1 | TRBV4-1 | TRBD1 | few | TGCGCCAGCAGCCAACTGGGACAGCCGAACACTGAAGCTTTCTTT | CASSQLGQPNTEAFF
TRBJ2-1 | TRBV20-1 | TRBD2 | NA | TGCAGTGCTTACGTAGGGGCGGGGGGGCTCAATGAGCAGTTCTTC | CSAYVGAGGLNEQFF
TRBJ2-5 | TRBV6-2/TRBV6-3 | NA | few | TGTGCCAGCAGTTACTCGGACGGTGGGGAGACCCAGTACTTC | CASSYSDGGETQYF
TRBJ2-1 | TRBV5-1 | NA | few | TGCGCCAGCAGCCTCCGTGTCACCACCGCTAACAATGAGCAGTTCTTC | CASSLRVTTANNEQFF
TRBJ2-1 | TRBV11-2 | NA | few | TGTGCCAGCAGCTTAGGTGGCCACAGGGTCTATGAGCAGTTCTTC | CASSLGGHRVYEQFF
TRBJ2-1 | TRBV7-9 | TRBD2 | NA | TGTGCCAGCAGCCTAGGACTAGCGGGGTGGAATGAGCAGTTCTTC | CASSLGLAGWNEQFF
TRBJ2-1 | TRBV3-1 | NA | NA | TGTGCCAGCAGCCAAATGGGGGGAAATGAGCAGTTCTTC | CASSQMGGNEQFF
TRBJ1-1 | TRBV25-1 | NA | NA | TGTGCCAGCGGAAGGAGTGGGGGGTATAGTAGAGGTGAAGCTTTCTTT | CASGRSGGYSRGEAFF
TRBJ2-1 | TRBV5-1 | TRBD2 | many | TGCGCCAGCAGCTTTGGGACTAAGGCGCAAGAGCAGTTCTTC | CASSFGTKAQEQFF
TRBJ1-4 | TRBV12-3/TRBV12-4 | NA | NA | TGTGCCAGCAGTCCAACCAGACAGACAACACATGAAAAACTGTTTTTT | CASSPTRQTTHEKLFF
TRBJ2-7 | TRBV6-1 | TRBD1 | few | TGTGCCAGCACCATCAGATCCTCTTCTGAAGGGACGGGACAGGAAGGTGACGAGCAGTACTTC | CASTIRSSSEGTGQEGDEQYF
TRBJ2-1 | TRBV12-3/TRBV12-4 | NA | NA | TGTGCCAGCAGTTCCCACTACTCCTACAATGAGCAGTTCTTC | CASSSHYSYNEQFF
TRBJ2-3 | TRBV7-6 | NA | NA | TGTGCCAGCAGCTTAGAGGCTAGCGAAGGTACGCAGTATTTT | CASSLEASEGTQYF
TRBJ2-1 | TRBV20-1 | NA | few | TGCAGTGCTAGCACCACTGGAGAGCAGACGCTTTACAATGAGCAGTTCTTC | CSASTTGEQTLYNEQFF
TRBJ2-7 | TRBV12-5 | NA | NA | TGTGCTAGTGGTTTGACCGGCGATGAGCAGTACTTC | CASGLTGDEQYF
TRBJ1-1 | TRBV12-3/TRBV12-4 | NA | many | TGTGCCAGCAGATCTGAACAGGGACTGAACACTGAAGCTTTCTTT | CASRSEQGLNTEAFF
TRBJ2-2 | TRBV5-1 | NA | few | TGCGCCAGCAGCTTGGCCATCAACACCGGGGAGCTGTTTTTT | CASSLAINTGELFF
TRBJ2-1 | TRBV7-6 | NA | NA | TGTGCCAACAGCCCCCTCATACGTCCGAGCTCCTACAATGAGCAGTTCTTC | CANSPLIRPSSYNEQFF
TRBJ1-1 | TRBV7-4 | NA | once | TGTGTCCCAGTGGTCCGTGGGCGGTACACTGAAGTTTTCTTT | CVPVVRGRYTEVFF
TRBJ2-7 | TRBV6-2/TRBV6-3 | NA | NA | TGTGCCAGCAGCAACCCATCGACATTCTCCTACGAGCAGTACTTC | CASSNPSTFSYEQYF
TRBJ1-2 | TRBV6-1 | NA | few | TGTGCCAGCAGTGAAGCCGGCAGCTCCTATGGCTACACCTTC | CASSEAGSSYGYTF
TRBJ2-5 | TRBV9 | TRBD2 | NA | TGTGCCAGCAGCGTAGCTGGCCTAGCGGGGGCACAAGAGACCCAGTACTTC | CASSVAGLAGAQETQYF
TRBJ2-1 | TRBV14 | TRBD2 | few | TGTGCCAGCAGCAGCCGGGACTATAACAATGAGCAGTTCTTC | CASSSRDYNNEQFF
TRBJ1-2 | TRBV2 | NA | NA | TGTGCCAGCAGTGTAAAGGGGTTTTTTAGTGGCTACACCTTC | CASSVKGFFSGYTF
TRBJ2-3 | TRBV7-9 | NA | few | TGTGCCAGCAGCTCGGACAGTTATACAGATACGCAGTATTTT | CASSSDSYTDTQYF
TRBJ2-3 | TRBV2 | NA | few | TGTGCCAGCAGTGCTCGGGAATTCGTTTTGACTGTGCCAGATACGCAGTATTTT | CASSAREFVLTVPDTQYF
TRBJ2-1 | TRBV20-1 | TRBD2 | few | TGCAGTGCTAGACGGAGCGGGGCCTACAATGAGCAGTTCTTC | CSARRSGAYNEQFF
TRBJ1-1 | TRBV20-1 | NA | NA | TGCAGTGCCAAGAGGGATCGCTGGGGCATTGAAGCTTTCTTT | CSAKRDRWGIEAFF
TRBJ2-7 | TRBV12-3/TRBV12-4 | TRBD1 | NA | TGTGCCAGCACCCCAGGGGGCTACGAGCAGTACTTC | CASTPGGYEQYF
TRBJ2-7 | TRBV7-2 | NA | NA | TGTGCCAGCAGCTTTGCCTCGGAACAGCAGTACTTC | CASSFASEQQYF
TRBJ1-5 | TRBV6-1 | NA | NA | TGTGCCAGCAGCCTGGGAGAACAGCATTTT | CASSLGEQHF
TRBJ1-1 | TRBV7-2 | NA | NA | TGTGCCAGCAGCTTAATAGAAGGCACTGAAGCTTTCTTT | CASSLIEGTEAFF
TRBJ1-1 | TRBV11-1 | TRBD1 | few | TGTGCCAGCAGCCGGACAGGGGGCTCGCGGACTGAAGCTTTCTTT | CASSRTGGSRTEAFF